The 17 T cell receptor beta chains below were found in one sample sequenced in a study of control samples from healthy donors and cancer patients. Clones were read by immunoSEQ multiplex PCR, and TCRdb kept only the in-frame ones, dropping some. Among fewer than 200,000 clones listed, roughly 93% were seen once. Sequencing input: blood. Receptor source: an older woman in good health.

The rearrangement links TRBV30 to TRBJ1-1; D not certain. The germline gives CDR1 GTSNPN, CDR2 SVGIG (reference sequence). This CDR3 has 10 residues. V was cut by 4 bases and J by 4 bases, with 4 bases left in between. The CDR3 sequence: CAWKGTEAFF. The DNA for the CDR3 is TGTGCCTGGAAGGGCACTGAAGCTTTCTTT.

The genes are TRBV7-8 and TRBJ1-2; maybe TRBD1 (5 bases). The germline CDR1 and CDR2 sequences are SGHVS and FQNEAQ. Trimming removed 6 bases at V and 5 bases at J, with 16 bases between. The CDR3 is 14 residues long. The CDR3 loop reads CASSLGGAGYGYTF. In DNA form, the CDR3 reads TGTGCCAGCAGTCTCGGTGGGGCGGGATATGGCTACACCTTC.

This clone was seen only once. Compared with germline, one end of the junction differs, possibly owing to a read error. The chain uses TRBV2 and TRBJ1-2; 9 bases match TRBD1. Germline CDR1 reads SNHLY; CDR2 reads FYNNEI. The CDR3 has 13 amino acids. CDR3 sequence: CASTEGQGIGYTF. DNA of the CDR3: TGTGCCAGCACTGAAGGACAGGGGATAGGCTACACCTTC.

This chain joins TRBV5-1 and TRBJ1-2; unclear D gene. Per germline, CDR1 SGHRS and CDR2 YFSETQ. Trimming shortened V by 2 bases and J by 11 bases, and 13 bases separated the two germline ends. This CDR3 contains 12 residues. The CDR3 reads CASSLGPTRYTF. As DNA, the CDR3 is TGCGCCAGCAGCTTAGGACCGACTCGGTACACCTTC.

This clone was seen once. The chain links TRBV30 to TRBJ1-3; D perhaps matches TRBD1 (5 bases). This CDR3 is 14 amino acids long. Per the germline V gene, CDR1 is GTSNPN and CDR2 is SVGIG (reference sequence). V lost 2 bases, J lost 1 base, and 9 bases lay in between. The CDR3 region has the DNA TGTGCCTGGAGTCCGGGGGTTTCTGGAAACACCATATATTTT. Protein: CAWSPGVSGNTIYF.

The chain links TRBV5-4 to TRBJ1-1, with 7 nucleotides matching TRBD1. The CDR3 loop spans 15 amino acids. The junction had 8 bases not matched to a gene; V was cut back by 6 bases and J by 0 bases. Germline V gives CDR1 SGHNT, CDR2 YYREEE (reference sequence). The CDR3 region is CASNRQGLMNTEAFF. DNA for the CDR3: TGTGCCAGCAACCGACAGGGTTTAATGAACACTGAAGCTTTCTTT. Complete variable domain (other parts from reference TRBV5-4 and TRBJ1-1): ETGVTQSPTHLIKTRGQQVTLRCSSQSGHNTVSWYQQALGQGPQFIFQYYREEENGRGNFPPRFSGLQFPNYSSELNVNALELDDSALYLCASNRQGLMNTEAFFGQGTRLTVV.

The rearrangement uses TRBV5-6 and TRBJ2-3; D remains ambiguous. This CDR3 contains 16 residues. Germline V gene sequence: CDR1 SGHDT, CDR2 YYEEEE. V lost 0 bases and J 4 bases, leaving 15 bases between the germline ends. CDR3 bases: TGTGCCAGCAGCTTGGGACCCCGACTTTACTCAGATACGCAGTATTTT. Amino acids: CASSLGPRLYSDTQYF.

The chain uses TRBV7-2 and TRBJ1-2, with 7 nucleotides matching TRBD1. Unmatched junction bases numbered 7, after V lost 2 bases and J lost 4 bases. The germline CDR1 and CDR2 sequences are SGHTA and FQGNSA. CDR3 length equals 15 residues. This chain's CDR3 is CASSLKGAAPYGYTF. CDR3 bases: TGTGCCAGCAGCTTAAAGGGGGCAGCCCCCTATGGCTACACCTTC. Complete variable domain (other parts from reference TRBV7-2 and TRBJ1-2): GAGVSQSPSNKVTEKGKDVELRCDPISGHTALYWYRQSLGQGLEFLIYFQGNSAPDKSGLPSDRFSAERTGGSVSTLTIQRTQQEDSAVYLCASSLKGAAPYGYTFGSGTRLTVV.

V is TRBV5-8 and J is TRBJ2-5; D is uncertain. CDR1 is SGHTS, CDR2 YDEGEE, per germline. The CDR3 length is 15 residues. V was trimmed by 2 bases and J by 1 base, leaving 12 bases between them. Here the CDR3 DNA reads TGTGCCAGCAGCTTCGGAAGAAATACCCAAGAGACCCAGTACTTC. Protein sequence: CASSFGRNTQETQYF.

The rearrangement uses TRBV18 and TRBJ2-7, with no clear D. Germline CDR1 is KGHSH and CDR2 is LQKENI. This CDR3 has 13 amino acids. V lost 6 bases to trimming and J lost 1 base, with 10 bases between them. The CDR3 DNA reads TGTGCCAGCTCTCACACGGAGTCCTACGAGCAGTACTTC. It specifies CASSHTESYEQYF.

The V and J genes are TRBV9 and TRBJ1-2; 11 bases agree with TRBD1. Germline V lookup: CDR1 SGDLS, CDR2 YYNGEE. V trimming: 0 bases; J trimming: 7 bases; junction bases outside the gene matches: 17. CDR3 length: 19 amino acids. The CDR3 spells CASSVGRGQGAHMSFGYTF. CDR3 sequence (DNA): TGTGCCAGCAGCGTAGGCCGAGGACAGGGGGCGCATATGTCCTTTGGCTACACCTTC.

V usage is TRBV5-6 and J usage is TRBJ1-3, with D unclear. Germline values: CDR1 SGHDT, CDR2 YYEEEE. V was shortened by 2 bases and J by 0 bases, with 12 bases between the two germline ends. The CDR3 covers 16 residues. CDR3 protein: CASSLITGFSGNTIYF. CDR3 DNA: TGTGCCAGCAGCTTAATCACGGGCTTCTCTGGAAACACCATATATTTT.

J is TRBJ2-2 and V is TRBV29-1; no definite D call. Germline V gene sequence: CDR1 SQVTM, CDR2 ANQGSEA. Trimming took off 7 bases at V and 1 base at J, with 7 bases between the two ends. The CDR3 contains 12 residues. CDR3 DNA sequence: TGCAGCGCCCGAAGGAACACCGGGGAGCTGTTTTTT. It encodes CSARRNTGELFF.

V usage is TRBV3-1 (or the pseudogene TRBV3-2) and J usage is TRBJ2-5; weak D call: TRBD2 (7 bases). Trimming left V 0 bases short and J 1 base short, with 15 bases between. Germline V lookup: CDR1 LGHDT, CDR2 YNNKEL (reference sequence). This CDR3 comprises 17 residues. The CDR3 coding sequence is TGTGCCAGCAGCCAAGATATCGTCGGGGGGCCCCAAGAGACCCAGTACTTC. It is translated as CASSQDIVGGPQETQYF.

J is TRBJ1-2 and V is TRBV6-5; 7 nucleotides align to TRBD1. CDR1 and CDR2 from the germline V gene are MNHEY and SVGAGI. This CDR3 is 15 amino acids long. V lost 5 bases, J lost 8 bases, and 14 bases stayed unmatched. CDR3 coding DNA: TGTGCCAGCAGTCCGAGGACAGGACAATATGGCGGCTACACCTTC. This encodes CASSPRTGQYGGYTF.

This clone occurred a few times. This chain connects TRBV25-1 to TRBJ2-7; 7 positions agree with TRBD1. Germline V gene lookup returns CDR1 MGHDK and CDR2 SYGVNS. This CDR3 has 15 amino acids. The ends lost 5 bases at V and 2 bases at J; junction bases unmatched: 9. CDR3 coding DNA: TGTGCCAGCAGTCCATCCAACAGGGGAGCCTACGAGCAGTACTTC. This encodes CASSPSNRGAYEQYF.

The V gene is TRBV5-3, the J gene TRBJ1-3; D unclear. TRBV5-3 is an ORF; its function is uncertain. V shed 4 bases and J shed 9 bases, with 17 bases lying between them. The CDR3 sequence is 14 residues long. The DNA of the CDR3 is TGTGCCAGAAGCCCAGACTATAAAAGGCGCACCATATATTTT. This codes for CARSPDYKRRTIYF.